The T cell receptor beta chain under discussion was sequenced for a study of T cell changes during pregnancy in multiple sclerosis. The germline V gene encodes CDR1 SGHNT and CDR2 YYREEE (reference sequence). CDR3 length equals 18 residues. The ends lost 0 bases at V and 2 bases at J; junction bases unmatched: 12. Clones were sequenced by immunoSEQ multiplex PCR, and TCRdb holds only the in-frame ones, with some missing. The sample records 15,000 to 20,000 clones, around nine tenths being singletons. This sequence joins TRBV5-4 and TRBJ2-7; 9 bases are shared with TRBD2. The source was CD8+ T cells from peripheral blood mononuclear cells, collected after pregnancy. The receptor comes from a female donor in good health, enrolled as a control in a pregnancy study. The CDR3 loop reads CASSLEASGALDAYEQYF. The CDR3 nucleotides are TGTGCCAGCAGCTTGGAGGCTAGCGGGGCGCTTGATGCCTACGAGCAGTACTTC.